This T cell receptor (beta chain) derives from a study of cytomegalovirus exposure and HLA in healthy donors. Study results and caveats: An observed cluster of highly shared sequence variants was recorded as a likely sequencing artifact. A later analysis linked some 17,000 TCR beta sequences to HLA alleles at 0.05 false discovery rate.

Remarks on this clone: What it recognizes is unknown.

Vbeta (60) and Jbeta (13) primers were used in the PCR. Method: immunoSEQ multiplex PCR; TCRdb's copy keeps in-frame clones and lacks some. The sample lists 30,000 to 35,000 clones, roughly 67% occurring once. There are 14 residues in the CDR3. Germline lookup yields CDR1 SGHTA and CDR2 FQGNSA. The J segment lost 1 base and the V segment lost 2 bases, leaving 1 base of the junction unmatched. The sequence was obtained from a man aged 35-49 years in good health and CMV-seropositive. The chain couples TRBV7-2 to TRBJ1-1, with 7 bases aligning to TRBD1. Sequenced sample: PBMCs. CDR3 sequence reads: CASSLQGGNTEAFF. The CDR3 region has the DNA TGTGCCAGCAGCTTACAGGGGGGGAACACTGAAGCTTTCTTT.